This note documents a single TCR beta chain sequence. The specificity of this receptor is unknown. No base-level quality is on record; no much larger clone is a single base apart. Per the publication, the treatment or condition label means: allogeneic hematopoietic cell transplantation with graft depleted of TCRalphabeta T cells and CD19 B cells. The transplant recipients were children given TCRalphabeta/CD19-depleted allogeneic hematopoietic cell grafts. This specimen comes from a study of T-cell reconstitution after alpha-beta-depleted transplantation in children (dated by TCRdb to about 2016). Concerning the study at large: T-cell immune reconstitution after TCRalphabeta/CD19-depleted allogeneic hematopoietic cell transplantation in children was quantitatively tracked in the study by means of TCR repertoire profiling. What the work shows at the level of the full study, not this receptor alone: Over the following months the frequencies of hyperexpanded clones went down, and after one year T-cell counts and TCRbeta diversity were mostly credited to newly produced T cells. Apparently early alphabetaT-cell count recovery about two months after transplant reportedly relied on only several hundred rapidly expanded clones derived from non-depleted graft cells. The high TCRbeta diversity at day 60 in some patients was ascribed to recipient T cells and intrathymic progenitors that had survived conditioning.

The library was obtained by PCR. The sequencing machine was an Illumina HiSeq 2500. TCR library preparation used molecular barcoding, with unique molecular identifiers applied to normalize quantification of the TCRbeta repertoire. TCRdb cleaned the public reads at Q25 with fastp, built clones with MiXCR and kept in-frame beta chains. One record per CDR3 amino acid sequence lists the most common genes and DNA. This sample is represented by hundreds of thousands of distinct CDR3 sequences; roughly 13% of them were singletons. Over 2% of the sample belongs to the ten largest clones. V was cut back by 0 bases and J by 2 bases, leaving a gap of 14 bases between them. Per the germline V gene (reference sequence), LNHNV is the CDR1 and YYDKDF is the CDR2. CDR3 length: 18 amino acids, cysteine to phenylalanine. Just CDR3 DNA is preserved here, 54 bases in frame from base 1.

The sample was PBMCs, mostly from graft donor cells, taken 360 days after TCRalphabeta/CD19-depleted stem cell transplant. The clonotype was recovered from a male patient under 18 who had a stem cell transplant for acute myeloid leukemia, so the T cells may come from the graft donor. The sequence is built from TRBV15 and TRBJ2-6, with the D gene call left open. The DNA sequence is TGTGCCACCAGCAGAGAATTAAACGACGCGACTGGGGCCAACGTCCTGACTTTC. This translates into CATSRELNDATGANVLTF.